These T cell receptor beta chains were read from a single sample in a study of immune evolution from preneoplasia to lung adenocarcinoma. Sequencing was performed with immunoSEQ multiplex PCR; in TCRdb, only in-frame clones are kept and a portion is missing. This sample yields approximately 5,700 clones, of which around three quarters are seen a single time; roughly 6.4% belongs to the top ten. Sequencing input: FFPE lung adenocarcinoma in situ tissue. These receptors came from a person aged 55-80 years with lung adenocarcinoma. CDR3s include the opening cysteine and the closing phenylalanine or tryptophan. The D gene is left open where the match is weak. Some rows mark clone size as missing; the rest say once, few, many or name a class of expanded clone.

v_call,j_call,clone_size,d_call,cdr3_nt,cdr3_aa
TRBV6-6,TRBJ2-7,NA,NA,TGTGCCAGCAGTTACGCCCCCACAGGGATCCCCTACGAGCAGTACTTC,CASSYAPTGIPYEQYF
TRBV7-6,TRBJ1-1,large,TRBD1,TGTGCCAGCAGCTTAGGGGACAGGGGGTATAACACTGAAGCTTTCTTT,CASSLGDRGYNTEAFF
TRBV5-1,TRBJ2-5,NA,NA,TGCGCCAGCAGGGGGGAAGAGACCCAGTACTTC,CASRGEETQYF
TRBV6-6,TRBJ1-5,NA,NA,TGTGCCAGCACACGGGTTAGCAATCAGCCCCAGCATTTT,CASTRVSNQPQHF
TRBV15,TRBJ2-2,NA,NA,TGTGCCACCAGCAATGAAGGGTTCGGGGAGCTGTTTTTT,CATSNEGFGELFF
TRBV18,TRBJ1-2,NA,TRBD1,TGTGCCAGTACCTACCGGGACAGCTATGGCTACACCTTC,CASTYRDSYGYTF
TRBV7-2,TRBJ1-3,few,NA,TGTGCCAGCAGCCCAGACAGTCCATCGGGAAACACCATATATTTT,CASSPDSPSGNTIYF
TRBV5-1,TRBJ1-4,NA,TRBD1,TGCGCCAGCAGCCAAGGGACAGGGGGCAGGGAAAAACTGTTTTTT,CASSQGTGGREKLFF
TRBV5-1,TRBJ1-4,NA,NA,TGCGCCAGCAGCTTCGGGGGGGCGAAGGATGAAAAACTGTTTTTT,CASSFGGAKDEKLFF
TRBV6-1,TRBJ2-1,once,TRBD2,TGTGCCAGCAGTGTGACTAGCGGGGATAACAATGAGCAGTTCTTC,CASSVTSGDNNEQFF
TRBV27,TRBJ2-1,once,TRBD2,TGTGCCAGCAGAAATCAAGGCGGGGGGAGGAACAATGAGCAGTTCTTC,CASRNQGGGRNNEQFF
TRBV15,TRBJ1-3,NA,NA,TGTGCCACCAGCAGAGATTTTAGAAGTGGACGGAACTCTGGAAACACCATATATTTT,CATSRDFRSGRNSGNTIYF
TRBV6-5,TRBJ1-6,NA,TRBD1,TGTGCCAGCAGTTACTGGGACAGGACCAATTCACCCCTCCACTTT,CASSYWDRTNSPLHF
TRBV5-8,TRBJ1-1,NA,NA,TGTGCCAGCAGCCCCCTGCTGGCAGGGAGGACTGAAGCTTTCTTT,CASSPLLAGRTEAFF
TRBV9,TRBJ1-6,NA,NA,TGTGCCAGCAGCGTTTTCTGGCAGCTAAATTCACCCCTCCACTTT,CASSVFWQLNSPLHF
TRBV5-1,TRBJ1-4,NA,NA,TGCGCCAGCAGCTCGACCGCAACTAATGAAAAACTGTTTTTT,CASSSTATNEKLFF
TRBV10-2,TRBJ1-1,NA,NA,TGCGCCAGCAGTGAGTTAACTCTACAAGGGAACACTGAAGCTTTCTTT,CASSELTLQGNTEAFF
TRBV18,TRBJ1-5,NA,NA,TGTGCCAGCTCACCATTTGCTCAGGGGCATAGCAATCAGCCCCAGCATTTT,CASSPFAQGHSNQPQHF
TRBV4-1,TRBJ2-7,NA,TRBD1,TGCGCCAGCAGCCAAGGCTTGGGACAGGGGGCAGGTGAGCAGTACTTC,CASSQGLGQGAGEQYF
TRBV28,TRBJ2-7,NA,NA,TGTGCCAGCAGTTTACCCATTTGGCAGGGTCGAAATGAGCAGTACTTC,CASSLPIWQGRNEQYF
TRBV19,TRBJ1-2,few,TRBD1,TGTGCCAGTAGCCGGGAGGGACAGACCTATGGCTACACCTTC,CASSREGQTYGYTF
TRBV6-1,TRBJ1-2,once,NA,TGTGCCAGCAGCAAAGAGTCGGGGTCCGTGGGCTACACCTTC,CASSKESGSVGYTF
TRBV13,TRBJ1-5,few,NA,TGTGCCAGCAGCTTAGGGTCCGATACCCCAATCAATCAGCCCCAGCATTTT,CASSLGSDTPINQPQHF
TRBV7-2,TRBJ2-2,NA,NA,TGTGCCAGCAGCTTAGGCCGCAGCCTATCGAACACCGGGGAGCTGTTTTTT,CASSLGRSLSNTGELFF
TRBV5-4,TRBJ2-5,NA,NA,TGTGCCAGCAGCTTGGGTCCCTCCCAAGAGACCCAGTACTTC,CASSLGPSQETQYF
TRBV5-8,TRBJ2-2,NA,NA,TGTGCCAGCAGCTTGGTGGGGCGGGGCACCGGGGAGCTGTTTTTT,CASSLVGRGTGELFF
TRBV12-5,TRBJ2-7,NA,NA,TGTGCTAGTGGTTTGGCGAGTCTCAGTCTAGGTTATTACGAGCAGTACTTC,CASGLASLSLGYYEQYF
TRBV4-1,TRBJ1-3,NA,NA,TGCGCCAGCAGCCAAGCATCCTACAGGGTCACTGGAAACACCATATATTTT,CASSQASYRVTGNTIYF
TRBV16,TRBJ2-7,NA,TRBD1,TGTGCCAGCAGCCGCCCCGGGACAGGGAACTACGAGCAGTACTTC,CASSRPGTGNYEQYF
TRBV7-9,TRBJ2-5,once,NA,TGTGCCAGCAGCTTAGAGACGGGGCCCGAGACCCAGTACTTC,CASSLETGPETQYF
TRBV6-6,TRBJ2-7,NA,NA,TGTGCCACCAGCGAACCAAGCTCCTACGAGCAGTACTTC,CATSEPSSYEQYF
TRBV29-1,TRBJ1-2,NA,TRBD1,TGCAGCGTTGACACAGGGGATCGGCTTTCTGGCTACACCTTC,CSVDTGDRLSGYTF
TRBV4-3,TRBJ2-7,NA,TRBD2,TGCGCCAGCAGCGAAGCGACTAGCGGGGGAATTTACGAGCAGTACTTC,CASSEATSGGIYEQYF
TRBV11-2,TRBJ2-3,NA,TRBD2,TGTGCCAGCAGCTTCAGCGGGGGGCCCACTAGCACAGATACGCAGTATTTT,CASSFSGGPTSTDTQYF